The entry below describes one T cell receptor (beta chain). Its matching antigen is unknown. These data originate in a study of OX40 agonist ivuxolimab in advanced cancers. Study overall: Participants averaged about 60 years of age (range about 23 to 80) and were 82.7% male. There were three patients with partial responses, one having hepatocellular carcinoma and two cutaneous melanoma.

Data came from immunoSEQ multiplex PCR; TCRdb stores just in-frame clones and leaves some out. The sample shows about 110,000 clones, approximately 90% of them seen only once. Study results and caveats: The antigen specificity of the peripheral T cells (those that were expanded) was not determined. Dose levels from 0.1 to 3.0 mg/kg saw CD4+ and CD8+ blood T cells expand clonally by week 6.

The sequence came from an adult with an advanced solid tumor such as melanoma, head and neck, liver or kidney cancer. This specimen was CD4+ or CD8+ T cells sorted from blood, taken in a trial of the OX40 agonist ivuxolimab.

CDR3 region: CASSYSQRNTEAFF. CDR3 DNA sequence: TGTGCCAGCAGTTACTCCCAGAGGAACACTGAAGCTTTCTTT. This chain uses TRBV6-5 with TRBJ1-1; D not resolved. Germline CDR1 and CDR2: MNHEY and SVGAGI. The length of the CDR3 is 14 residues. V lost 0 bases and J lost 1, with 6 bases in between.